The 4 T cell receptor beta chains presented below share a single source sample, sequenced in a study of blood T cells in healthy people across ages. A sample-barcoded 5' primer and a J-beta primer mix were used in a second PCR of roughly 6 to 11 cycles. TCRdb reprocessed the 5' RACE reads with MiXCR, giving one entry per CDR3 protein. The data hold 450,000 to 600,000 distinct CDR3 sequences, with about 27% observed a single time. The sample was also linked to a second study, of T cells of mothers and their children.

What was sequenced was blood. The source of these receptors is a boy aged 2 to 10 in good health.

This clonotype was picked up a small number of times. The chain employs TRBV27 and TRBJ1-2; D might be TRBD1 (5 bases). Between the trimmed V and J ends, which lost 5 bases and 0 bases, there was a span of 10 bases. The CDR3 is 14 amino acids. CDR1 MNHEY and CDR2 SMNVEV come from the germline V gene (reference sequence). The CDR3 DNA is TGTGCCAGCAGTCGGGGGGGTCCTAACTATGGCTACACCTTC. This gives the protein CASSRGGPNYGYTF.

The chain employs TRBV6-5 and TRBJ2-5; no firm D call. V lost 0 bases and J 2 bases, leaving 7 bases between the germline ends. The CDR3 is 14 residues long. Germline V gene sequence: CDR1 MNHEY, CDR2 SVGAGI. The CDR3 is CASSYSGRQETQYF. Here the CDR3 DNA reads TGTGCCAGCAGTTACTCAGGTCGACAAGAGACCCAGTACTTC.

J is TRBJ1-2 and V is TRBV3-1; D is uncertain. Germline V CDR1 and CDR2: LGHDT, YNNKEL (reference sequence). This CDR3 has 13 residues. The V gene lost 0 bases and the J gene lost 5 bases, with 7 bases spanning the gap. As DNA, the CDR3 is TGTGCCAGCAGCCAAGAATCCAAATATGGCTACACCTTC. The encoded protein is CASSQESKYGYTF.

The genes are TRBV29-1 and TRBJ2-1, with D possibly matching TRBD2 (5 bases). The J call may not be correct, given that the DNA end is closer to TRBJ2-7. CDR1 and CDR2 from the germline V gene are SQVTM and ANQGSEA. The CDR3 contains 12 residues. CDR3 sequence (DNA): TGCAGCGTTGGAAGCGGTGGAGACGAGCAGTACTTC. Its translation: CSVGSGGDEQYF.